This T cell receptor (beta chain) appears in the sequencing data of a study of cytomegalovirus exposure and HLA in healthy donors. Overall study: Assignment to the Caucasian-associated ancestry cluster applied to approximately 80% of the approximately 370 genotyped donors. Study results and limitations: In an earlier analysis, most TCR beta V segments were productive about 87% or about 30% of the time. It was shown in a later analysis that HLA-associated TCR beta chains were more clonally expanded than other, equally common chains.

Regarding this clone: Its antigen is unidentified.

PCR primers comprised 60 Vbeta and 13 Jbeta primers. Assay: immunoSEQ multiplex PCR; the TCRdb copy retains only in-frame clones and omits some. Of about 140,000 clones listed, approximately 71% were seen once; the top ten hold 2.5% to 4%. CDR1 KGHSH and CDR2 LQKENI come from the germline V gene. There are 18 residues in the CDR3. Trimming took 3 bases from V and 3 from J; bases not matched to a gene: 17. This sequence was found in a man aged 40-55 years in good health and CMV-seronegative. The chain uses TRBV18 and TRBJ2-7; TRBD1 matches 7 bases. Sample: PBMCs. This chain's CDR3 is CASSPLSLRGRGFYEQYF. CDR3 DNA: TGTGCCAGCTCACCGCTCTCTCTACGGGGCAGGGGGTTCTACGAGCAGTACTTC.